The next 26 T cell receptor beta chains were all read from a single sample in a study of beta chain features in type 1 diabetes. Expressed TCRB transcripts were sequenced because the isolated RNA had all been reverse transcribed beforehand. The protocol was immunoSEQ multiplex PCR, while the TCRdb copy is restricted to in-frame clones and leaves out a portion. The table lists nearly 250,000 clones, 11% to 15% of them singletons, with more than 0.02% in the top ten. The sequenced sample consisted of naive CD4+ T cells from blood. All receptors derive from a woman in her thirties or forties in good health.

V gene TRBV19 combines with J gene TRBJ2-2, with D possibly being TRBD1 (6 bases). The CDR3 contains 13 residues. Germline V lookup: CDR1 LNHDA, CDR2 SQIVND (reference sequence). V lost 5 bases to trimming and J lost 7 bases, with 11 bases between them. In DNA form, the CDR3 reads TGTGCCAGTAGTCGGACAGTCGGCGGGGAGCTGTTTTTT. It codes for CASSRTVGGELFF. The whole variable domain, remainder taken from reference TRBV19 and TRBJ2-2, is DGGITQSPKYLFRKEGQNVTLSCEQNLNHDAMYWYRQDPGQGLRLIYYSQIVNDFQKGDIAEGYSVSREKKESFPLTVTSAQKNPTAFYLCASSRTVGGELFFGEGSRLTVL.

The chain carries TRBV18 and TRBJ2-5, with D hard to call. Trimming pared 3 bases from V and 5 bases from J, leaving 10 bases between. Per the germline V gene, CDR1 is KGHSH and CDR2 is LQKENI. This CDR3 comprises 13 residues. CDR3 DNA: TGTGCCAGCTCACCCGCAAGACTGGAGACCCAGTACTTC. Protein sequence: CASSPARLETQYF.

Only a few counts were recorded for this clone. CDR3 nucleotide sequence: TGTGCCAGCAGTATACCTCGAGGGGGTTCCTACAATGAGCAGTTCTTC. Translating gives CASSIPRGGSYNEQFF. The chain joins TRBV28 to TRBJ2-1; tentative D call: TRBD1 (6 bases). Germline assignment: CDR1 MDHEN and CDR2 SYDVKM. The CDR3 totals 16 residues. V was shortened by 5 bases and J by 1 base, with 15 bases between the two germline ends.

This clone was found a few times. The rearrangement links TRBV25-1 to TRBJ2-7; tentatively, D is TRBD1 (7 bases). This CDR3 has 14 residues. CDR1 and CDR2 from the germline V gene are MGHDK and SYGVNS. The V gene lost 8 bases and the J gene lost 6 bases, with 20 bases spanning the gap. CDR3 amino acids: CASSAGTAKSEQYF. The DNA for the CDR3 is TGTGCCAGCTCCGCGGGGACAGCCAAATCCGAGCAGTACTTC.

The V and J genes are TRBV19 and TRBJ2-7; TRBD1 matches at 9 bases. This CDR3 spans 15 amino acids. Losses at the gene ends were 1 base for V and 2 bases for J; bases not matched to a gene: 3. Germline V gene lookup returns CDR1 LNHDA and CDR2 SQIVND (reference sequence). The CDR3 DNA reads TGTGCCAGTAGTATAGTGGGACAGGGTACCTACGAGCAGTACTTC. Protein sequence: CASSIVGQGTYEQYF.

The sample holds a few counts of this clone. The chain employs TRBV6-5 and TRBJ2-1; D is ambiguous. This CDR3 has 14 residues. Germline loops: CDR1 MNHEY, CDR2 SVGAGI. With 10 bases removed from V and 5 bases from J, the gap between germline ends came to 18 bases. The CDR3 nucleotides are TGTGCCACTACCCGGGTTCTGAAGAACAATGAGCAGTTCTTC. It encodes CATTRVLKNNEQFF.

This clone was seen only a few times. The chain carries TRBV9 and TRBJ2-1; 8 positions agree with TRBD1. The CDR3 length is 18 residues. V lost 0 bases, J lost 9 bases, and 17 bases stayed unmatched. CDR1 is SGDLS, CDR2 YYNGEE, per germline. The CDR3 DNA reads as TGTGCCAGCAGCGTAGAGCTCAGAGCTGTACAGGGGGTAGGTGAGCAGTTCTTC. It codes for CASSVELRAVQGVGEQFF.

This clone was counted a few times. This chain connects TRBV5-1 to TRBJ2-5; no reliable D call. The CDR3 length is 15 residues. Trimming took off 3 bases at V and 0 bases at J, with 12 bases between the two ends. CDR1 and CDR2 from the germline V gene are SGHRS and YFSETQ. The CDR3 sequence is CASSSDPGYQETQYF. Written as DNA, the CDR3 is TGCGCCAGCAGCTCCGACCCCGGGTACCAAGAGACCCAGTACTTC.

This chain uses TRBV4-3 with TRBJ2-1; TRBD2 might be the D (6 bases). Germline-derived CDR1 and CDR2 are LGHNA and YSLEER. Between the trimmed V and J ends, which lost 0 bases and 0 bases, there was a span of 9 bases. The CDR3 is made up of 16 amino acids. This chain's CDR3 is CASSQDRRDSYNEQFF. The CDR3 bases are TGCGCCAGCAGCCAAGATCGGCGGGACTCCTACAATGAGCAGTTCTTC.

This clone turned up a few times. The rearrangement uses TRBV27 and TRBJ1-2; 9 nucleotides line up with TRBD1. The CDR3 has 15 amino acids. V lost 7 bases, J lost 4 bases, and 10 bases stayed unmatched. Germline lookup yields CDR1 MNHEY and CDR2 SMNVEV (reference sequence). The CDR3 DNA sequence: TGTGCCAGCACCAGTCGGACAGGGGAAATCTATGGCTACACCTTC. Its protein product is CASTSRTGEIYGYTF.

This clone occurred a few times. The V call is TRBV7-2, the J call TRBJ2-3, with 9 bases fitting TRBD2. V lost 6 bases, J lost 3 bases, and 10 bases stayed unmatched. Germline V lookup: CDR1 SGHTA, CDR2 FQGNSA. The CDR3 totals 16 residues. This chain's CDR3 is CASSPPGGGVTDTQYF. The CDR3 region has the DNA TGTGCCAGCAGTCCTCCGGGCGGGGGGGTGACAGATACGCAGTATTTT.

This clone was seen a single time. For the CDR3, the DNA is TGTGCCAGCAGCCCACCGGACAGGGTCCCCTACGAGCAGTACTTC. Translation gives CASSPPDRVPYEQYF. The rearrangement uses TRBV11-2 and TRBJ2-7; 8 bases are shared with TRBD1. Germline V gene lookup returns CDR1 SGHAT and CDR2 FQNNGV. The length of the CDR3 is 15 residues. Trimming at V came to 5 bases and at J to 2 bases, leaving 8 bases not matched to a gene.

This clone has only a few counts. The chain is built from TRBV11-2 and TRBJ2-7, with D perhaps matching TRBD1 (6 bases). The CDR3 length is 14 residues. V lost 2 bases, J lost 1 base, and 9 bases lay in between. Germline V gives CDR1 SGHAT, CDR2 FQNNGV. The CDR3, as DNA: TGTGCCAGCAGCTTAATAGGGGGTTCCTACGAGCAGTACTTC. This translates into CASSLIGGSYEQYF.

This clone was recorded once. The chain carries TRBV7-2 and TRBJ1-6, with 7 bases identical to TRBD1. Germline V CDR1 and CDR2: SGHTA, FQGNSA. The CDR3 consists of 13 residues. Germline trimming cut 5 bases from V and 13 bases from J; bases unmatched to any gene: 8. The CDR3 DNA reads as TGTGCCAGCAGCCAAGACAGGGCCCATCCCCTCCACTTT. Protein product: CASSQDRAHPLHF.

The genes are TRBV20-1 and TRBJ2-1; a weak D match, TRBD2 (5 bases). CDR3 length equals 11 residues. V was clipped by 3 bases and J by 14 bases, with 14 bases between them. The germline CDR1 and CDR2 sequences are DFQATT and SNEGSKA (reference sequence). CDR3 in amino acids: CSASRAGEEFF. Here the CDR3 DNA reads TGCAGTGCTAGTCGGGCCGGGGAAGAGTTCTTC.

This clone came up a few times. The CDR3 coding sequence is TGTGCCATCAGTGAGTCCACAGGGAACTACGAGCAGTACTTC. Protein sequence: CAISESTGNYEQYF. The chain couples TRBV10-3 to TRBJ2-7; D possibly corresponds to TRBD1 (6 bases). Germline V gives CDR1 ENHRY, CDR2 SYGVKD. The CDR3 sequence is 14 residues long. Trimming took off 0 bases at V and 3 bases at J, with 9 bases between the two ends.

The chain links TRBV7-2 to TRBJ1-2; TRBD1 agrees at 9 bases. The CDR3 length is 16 residues. Germline CDR1 and CDR2: SGHTA and FQGNSA. V was pared by 1 base and J by 5 bases, with 8 bases of the junction left unmatched. The CDR3 nucleotides are TGTGCCAGCAGCTTAGGGGGACAGGGAAGTCGATATGGCTACACCTTC. Translating gives CASSLGGQGSRYGYTF.

The J gene is TRBJ2-3, the V gene TRBV4-1; no definite D call. This CDR3 contains 15 residues. From germline, CDR1 is MGHRA and CDR2 YSYEKL. V was pared by 0 bases and J by 2 bases, with 9 bases between. The CDR3 region is CASSQERANTDTQYF. The DNA for the CDR3 is TGCGCCAGCAGCCAAGAAAGAGCGAACACAGATACGCAGTATTTT.

In its sample, this clone was seen a few times. The genes are TRBV5-8 and TRBJ2-2, with D possibly matching TRBD2 (6 bases). V was shortened by 0 bases and J by 7 bases, with 10 bases between the two germline ends. Germline CDR1 SGHTS, CDR2 YDEGEE. This CDR3 spans 14 amino acids. The CDR3: CASSLERRGGELFF. Written as DNA, the CDR3 is TGTGCCAGCAGCTTGGAGAGGAGGGGCGGGGAGCTGTTTTTT.

This clone occurred many times. CDR3 nucleotides: TGCGCCAGCAGCCAGTCTCCTCGGGGACAGGGATCTTATGGGGCCAACGTCCTGACTTTC. This encodes CASSQSPRGQGSYGANVLTF. The chain uses TRBV4-3 and TRBJ2-6, with 9 bases fitting TRBD1. The length of the CDR3 is 20 residues. The J segment lost 3 bases and the V segment lost 3 bases, leaving 15 bases of the junction unmatched. Germline V gives CDR1 LGHNA, CDR2 YSLEER.

CDR3 DNA: TGTGCCAGCAGCCCCCGAGGGCAGTTGGGAGAGACCCAGTACTTC. Translating gives CASSPRGQLGETQYF. This sequence joins TRBV25-1 and TRBJ2-5, with D tentatively TRBD2 (5 bases). Germline V gene lookup returns CDR1 MGHDK and CDR2 SYGVNS. The CDR3 has 15 residues. V lost 6 bases and J lost 4, with 18 bases in between.

J is TRBJ2-2 and V is TRBV5-1; TRBD2 matches 9 bases. The V gene end was trimmed by 4 bases and the J gene end by 2 bases; junction bases not matched to a gene: 3. CDR3 length: 15 amino acids. Germline CDR1 reads SGHRS; CDR2 reads YFSETQ. The DNA for the CDR3 is TGCGCCAGCAGCCTGACTAGCGGCAACACCGGGGAGCTGTTTTTT. The encoded protein is CASSLTSGNTGELFF.

The chain couples TRBV7-2 to TRBJ1-5, with 8 bases fitting TRBD1. The CDR3 runs to 14 residues. The ends lost 5 bases at V and 5 bases at J; junction bases unmatched: 5. The V gene's germline CDR1 is SGHTA and CDR2 FQGNSA. The CDR3 region is CASSPGQGHQPQHF. In DNA, the CDR3 is TGTGCCAGCAGCCCTGGACAGGGACATCAGCCCCAGCATTTT.

This clone was detected a few times. The chain uses TRBV19 and TRBJ2-3, with TRBD2 identical over 12 bases. The trim removed 6 bases at V and 4 bases at J, leaving 5 bases unmatched. This CDR3 is built from 15 residues. Germline-derived CDR1 and CDR2 are LNHDA and SQIVND (reference sequence). CDR3 in DNA: TGTGCCAGTAGAACTCTAGCGGGGGGGTCAGATACGCAGTATTTT. This gives the protein CASRTLAGGSDTQYF.

The sample holds a few counts of this clone. CDR3 sequence (DNA): TGCGCCAGCAGCCAAGCACTAGGCTCCTACGAGCAGTACTTC. Translating it yields CASSQALGSYEQYF. This chain connects TRBV4-3 to TRBJ2-7; possible D gene TRBD2, 5 bases. The V end lost 1 base, the J end lost 0 bases, and 7 bases lay between the germline ends. The CDR3 loop spans 14 amino acids. Germline V CDR1 and CDR2: LGHNA, YSLEER.

There are a few counts of this clone. The chain uses TRBV5-5 and TRBJ2-2; D is perhaps TRBD1 (7 bases). The CDR3 sequence is 17 residues long. Between the trimmed V and J ends, which lost 0 bases and 4 bases, there was a span of 16 bases. Per the germline V gene, CDR1 is SGHKS and CDR2 is YYEKEE (reference sequence). The CDR3 region is CASSLGPTGRSTGELFF. The CDR3 region has the DNA TGTGCCAGCAGCTTGGGTCCGACAGGGAGGAGCACCGGGGAGCTGTTTTTT.